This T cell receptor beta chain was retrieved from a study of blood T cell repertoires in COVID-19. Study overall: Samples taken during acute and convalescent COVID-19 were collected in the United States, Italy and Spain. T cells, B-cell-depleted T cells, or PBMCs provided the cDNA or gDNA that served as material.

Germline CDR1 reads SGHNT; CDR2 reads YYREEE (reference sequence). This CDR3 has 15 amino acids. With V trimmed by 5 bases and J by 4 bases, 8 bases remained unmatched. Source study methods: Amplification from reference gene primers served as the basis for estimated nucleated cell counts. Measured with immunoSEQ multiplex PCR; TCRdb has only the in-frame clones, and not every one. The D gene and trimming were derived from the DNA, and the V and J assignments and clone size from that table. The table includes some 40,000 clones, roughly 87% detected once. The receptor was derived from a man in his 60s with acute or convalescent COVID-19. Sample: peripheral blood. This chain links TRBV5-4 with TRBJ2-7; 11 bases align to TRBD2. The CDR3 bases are TGTGCCAGCAGTTCTAGCGGGAGGAATTCGTACGAGCAGTACTTC. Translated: CASSSSGRNSYEQYF.